These 26 T cell receptor beta chains originate from one sample sequenced in a study of blood T cell repertoires in COVID-19. Measured with immunoSEQ multiplex PCR; TCRdb has only the in-frame clones, and not every one. Here the sample spans about 200,000 clones, 86% being singletons. Sequenced sample: peripheral blood. All receptors come from a man between 25 and 39 years old who had recovered from COVID-19.

CDR3 DNA: TGCGCCAGCAGCTGGACAGGGAGCGGGTTCGACACTGAAGCTTTCTTT. Encoded protein: CASSWTGSGFDTEAFF. The chain has TRBV5-1 and TRBJ1-1, with 8 bases aligning to TRBD1. Germline-derived CDR1 and CDR2 are SGHRS and YFSETQ. The V segment lost 3 bases and the J segment 3 bases; nucleotides outside the gene matches: 10. This CDR3 is 16 amino acids long.

This rearrangement joins TRBV6-5 to TRBJ1-3, with D uncertain. Deletions cut 2 bases from V and 0 bases from J, with 8 bases between. CDR1 and CDR2 (germline): MNHEY, SVGAGI. The CDR3 covers 15 residues. The CDR3: CASSYGRRSGNTIYF. The CDR3 DNA reads TGTGCCAGCAGTTACGGGAGACGCTCTGGAAACACCATATATTTT.

CDR3 sequence: CASSSQGAMLAFF. The CDR3 nucleotides are TGTGCCAGTAGTTCACAGGGCGCGATGTTAGCTTTCTTT. The chain employs TRBV19 and TRBJ1-1, with D tentatively TRBD1 (6 bases). CDR3 size: 13 residues. With 5 bases removed from V and 10 bases from J, the gap between germline ends came to 17 bases. Germline CDR1 LNHDA, CDR2 SQIVND (reference sequence).

The chain uses TRBV20-1 and TRBJ1-1; a possible D gene is TRBD1 (5 bases). This CDR3 has 11 residues. V was trimmed by 7 bases and J by 10 bases, leaving 16 bases between them. The germline V gene has CDR1 DFQATT and CDR2 SNEGSKA (reference sequence). The CDR3 loop is CSGASWGRAFF. The CDR3 DNA is TGCAGTGGGGCGAGTTGGGGCAGAGCTTTCTTT.

The chain links TRBV3-1 (or the pseudogene TRBV3-2) to TRBJ1-6, with TRBD1 identical over 8 bases. CDR3 length equals 15 residues. The V segment lost 5 bases and the J segment 7 bases; nucleotides outside the gene matches: 7. Germline CDR1 reads LGHDT; CDR2 reads YNNKEL (reference sequence). The CDR3 protein is CASSSDRGGNSPLHF. CDR3 nucleotides: TGTGCCAGCAGCTCAGACAGGGGAGGAAATTCACCCCTCCACTTT.

This chain connects TRBV7-9 to TRBJ1-2, with no clear D. Per the germline V gene, CDR1 is SEHNR and CDR2 is FQNEAQ (reference sequence). CDR3 length: 15 amino acids. The ends were cut back, 5 bases at V and 0 bases at J, with 13 bases in the middle. CDR3 residues: CASSLTTIANYGYTF. CDR3 bases: TGTGCCAGCAGCCTCACAACCATTGCTAACTATGGCTACACCTTC. Based on the CDR3 plus reference TRBV7-9 and TRBJ1-2, the full variable domain is DTGVSQNPRHKITKRGQNVTFRCDPISEHNRLYWYRQTLGQGPEFLTYFQNEAQLEKSRLLSDRFSAERPKGSFSTLEIQRTEQGDSAMYLCASSLTTIANYGYTFGSGTRLTVV.

This clone occurred once. This chain links TRBV28 with TRBJ2-1; 10 bases align to TRBD1. Germline V gene data show CDR1 as MDHEN and CDR2 as SYDVKM. The junction had 3 bases not matched to a gene; V was cut back by 4 bases and J by 6 bases. There are 14 residues in the CDR3. CDR3 sequence reads: CASSSRTGGNEQFF. The CDR3 DNA reads TGTGCCAGCAGTTCTCGGACAGGGGGCAATGAGCAGTTCTTC.

V gene TRBV7-7 combines with J gene TRBJ2-7; TRBD1 might be the D (6 bases). CDR3 size: 13 residues. CDR1 SSHAT and CDR2 FNYEAQ come from the germline V gene (reference sequence). Trimming pared 5 bases from V and 2 bases from J, leaving 10 bases between. The CDR3: CASSRDITYEQYF. The DNA of the CDR3 is TGTGCCAGCAGCCGGGACATTACCTACGAGCAGTACTTC.

The V gene is TRBV29-1, the J gene TRBJ1-1, with D possibly matching TRBD1 (6 bases). Germline values: CDR1 SQVTM, CDR2 ANQGSEA. Deletions cut 7 bases from V and 1 base from J, with 10 bases between. This CDR3 region has 12 residues. CDR3 sequence (DNA): TGCAGCGCCCTACAGGGGAACACTGAAGCTTTCTTT. Translated, it gives CSALQGNTEAFF.

The chain recombines TRBV29-1 with TRBJ1-3, with unresolved D. The length of the CDR3 is 13 residues. Germline V CDR1 and CDR2: SQVTM, ANQGSEA. Deletions cut 4 bases from V and 1 base from J, with 8 bases between. CDR3 nucleotides: TGCAGCGTTGGAGGTGGTTCTGGAAACACCATATATTTT. This translates into CSVGGGSGNTIYF. Full variable domain (remainder filled in from reference TRBV29-1 and TRBJ1-3): SAVISQKPSRDICQRGTSLTIQCQVDSQVTMMFWYRQQPGQSLTLIATANQGSEATYESGFVIDKFPISRPNLTFSTLTVSNMSPEDSSIYLCSVGGGSGNTIYFGEGSWLTVV.

The chain uses TRBV13 and TRBJ2-3, with D possibly being TRBD2 (6 bases). The germline gives CDR1 PRHDT, CDR2 FYEKMQ (reference sequence). Trimming stripped 4 bases from V and 4 bases from J, with 9 bases between. The CDR3 is made up of 13 amino acids. The CDR3 DNA reads TGTGCCAGCAGCTGGGGCGGGGCAGATACGCAGTATTTT. Encoded protein: CASSWGGADTQYF.

The chain joins TRBV5-1 to TRBJ2-1, with 13 positions matching TRBD2. V lost 0 bases, J lost 8 bases, and 5 bases stayed unmatched. CDR1 and CDR2 from the germline V gene are SGHRS and YFSETQ. This CDR3 has 16 amino acids. CDR3 nucleotide sequence: TGCGCCAGCAGCTTGGCCGTCGGACTAGCGGGGGATGAGCAGTTCTTC. Protein product: CASSLAVGLAGDEQFF.

The table lists this clone with a count of one. The chain recombines TRBV2 with TRBJ1-2, with D tentatively TRBD1 (5 bases). V was shortened by 6 bases and J by 8 bases, with 16 bases between the two germline ends. The germline V gene encodes CDR1 SNHLY and CDR2 FYNNEI. The CDR3 sequence is 13 residues long. DNA for the CDR3: TGTGCCAGCAGGCCGGACAAGGGGATCGGCTACACCTTC. Its translation is CASRPDKGIGYTF.

V and J are TRBV3-1 (or the pseudogene TRBV3-2) and TRBJ1-3; a possible D gene is TRBD1 (5 bases). CDR1 is LGHDT and CDR2 is YNNKEL in the germline V gene (reference sequence). V lost 4 bases, J lost 1 base, and 14 bases lay in between. The CDR3 is 16 residues long. Written as DNA, the CDR3 is TGTGCCAGCAGCCCTTCGGGGGGGGGTTCTGGAAACACCATATATTTT. It encodes CASSPSGGGSGNTIYF.

J is TRBJ2-1 and V is TRBV5-1; 12 bases are a match to TRBD2. Per the germline V gene, CDR1 is SGHRS and CDR2 is YFSETQ. V was clipped by 3 bases and J by 7 bases; unmatched bases: 8. The CDR3 sequence is 16 residues long. Written as DNA, the CDR3 is TGCGCCAGCAGCTCCGTTCTAGCGGGGGGGCGGAATGAGCAGTTCTTC. Encoded protein: CASSSVLAGGRNEQFF.

The V and J genes are TRBV6-6 and TRBJ2-1, with 12 bases matching TRBD1. CDR1 MNHNY and CDR2 SVGAGI come from the germline V gene (reference sequence). V lost 5 bases and J lost 1; bases outside the gene matches: 9. The CDR3 covers 18 residues. The CDR3 sequence: CASSPGQGALGSYNEQFF. The CDR3 region has the DNA TGTGCCAGCAGTCCGGGACAGGGGGCCCTTGGGTCCTACAATGAGCAGTTCTTC.

The chain is built from TRBV7-9 and TRBJ1-2, with 8 bases that match TRBD1. Germline V gene data show CDR1 as SEHNR and CDR2 as FQNEAQ (reference sequence). The CDR3 loop spans 16 amino acids. After removal of 5 bases from V and 4 bases from J, the junction contained 12 bases not matched to a gene. The CDR3, as DNA: TGTGCCAGCAGCCAAGGAGGGACAGGTGTTACCTATGGCTACACCTTC. This gives the protein CASSQGGTGVTYGYTF. Full variable domain (outside the CDR3, taken from reference TRBV7-9 and TRBJ1-2): DTGVSQNPRHKITKRGQNVTFRCDPISEHNRLYWYRQTLGQGPEFLTYFQNEAQLEKSRLLSDRFSAERPKGSFSTLEIQRTEQGDSAMYLCASSQGGTGVTYGYTFGSGTRLTVV.

J is TRBJ1-1 and V is TRBV10-3; TRBD1 aligns across 10 bases. Germline V gene sequence: CDR1 ENHRY, CDR2 SYGVKD. The CDR3 extends over 11 amino acids. The V and J ends lost 9 bases and 7 bases, in that order; junction bases with no gene match: 2. In DNA form, the CDR3 reads TGTGCCATGGGACAGGGGAATGAAGCTTTCTTT. Amino acids: CAMGQGNEAFF.

The chain has TRBV19 and TRBJ2-7; 9 positions match TRBD1. Germline V lookup: CDR1 LNHDA, CDR2 SQIVND (reference sequence). This CDR3 has 16 amino acids. Germline trimming cut 4 bases from V and 0 bases from J; bases unmatched to any gene: 7. The CDR3 nucleotides read TGTGCCAGTAGTAGGAGGGGACAGGGTGACTCCTACGAGCAGTACTTC. Translated, it gives CASSRRGQGDSYEQYF.

The chain joins TRBV5-1 to TRBJ1-1; TRBD1 matches 9 bases. Germline V gene lookup returns CDR1 SGHRS and CDR2 YFSETQ. Trimming took 4 bases from V and 0 from J; bases not matched to a gene: 13. The CDR3 sequence is 18 residues long. CDR3 region: CASSPGTGLTQLNTEAFF. The CDR3 DNA reads TGCGCCAGCAGCCCCGGGACAGGGCTTACTCAGTTGAACACTGAAGCTTTCTTT.

The chain carries TRBV9 and TRBJ1-1; tentatively, D is TRBD1 (5 bases). This CDR3 has 16 residues. CDR1 SGDLS and CDR2 YYNGEE come from the germline V gene. V lost 0 bases to trimming and J lost 0 bases, with 12 bases between them. The CDR3 sequence: CASSVVPTAMNTEAFF. CDR3 bases: TGTGCCAGCAGCGTAGTCCCGACAGCAATGAACACTGAAGCTTTCTTT.

This sequence joins TRBV6-5 and TRBJ2-7; no firm D call. The V end lost 4 bases, the J end lost 0 bases, and 4 bases lay between the germline ends. The CDR3 has 12 amino acids. CDR1 and CDR2 (germline): MNHEY, SVGAGI. The CDR3 nucleotides read TGTGCCAGCAGTTCGCGCTCCTACGAGCAGTACTTC. Protein product: CASSSRSYEQYF.

The chain couples TRBV12-5 to TRBJ2-7, with 7 nucleotides matching TRBD1. The CDR3 spans 12 residues. CDR1 and CDR2 from the germline V gene are LGHNT and FRNRAP. The J segment lost 12 bases and the V segment lost 5 bases, leaving 10 bases of the junction unmatched. The CDR3 loop reads CASGELQGITYF. CDR3 in DNA: TGTGCTAGTGGTGAACTACAGGGGATTACGTACTTC.

The V call is TRBV11-2, the J call TRBJ2-5; D is uncertain. The CDR3 has 14 amino acids. Deletions cut 2 bases from V and 4 bases from J, with 11 bases between. Germline-derived CDR1 and CDR2 are SGHAT and FQNNGV. CDR3 amino acids: CASSLPGGLETQYF. In nucleotides, the CDR3 is TGTGCCAGCAGCTTACCGGGTGGCCTAGAGACCCAGTACTTC.

J is TRBJ2-7 and V is TRBV28; possibly TRBD1 for D (5 bases). The CDR3 totals 14 residues. Trimming cost V 5 bases and J 0 bases, with 11 bases left between them. Germline values: CDR1 MDHEN, CDR2 SYDVKM. The CDR3 coding sequence is TGTGCCAGCAGTCCGGACATGGTCTCCTACGAGCAGTACTTC. This gives the protein CASSPDMVSYEQYF.

This chain uses TRBV16 with TRBJ1-3; D gene unclear. This CDR3 is built from 12 residues. The germline gives CDR1 KGHSY, CDR2 FQNENV. Trimming took 2 bases from V and 5 from J, leaving 4 bases between them. Here the CDR3 reads CASSQERNTIYF. In nucleotides, the CDR3 is TGTGCCAGCAGCCAAGAGCGAAACACCATATATTTT.